The next 21 T cell receptor beta chains were all read from a single sample in a study of blood T cell repertoires in COVID-19. The protocol was immunoSEQ multiplex PCR, while the TCRdb copy is restricted to in-frame clones and leaves out a portion. The table lists more than 150,000 clones, approximately 80% of them singletons. Material: PBMCs or T cells enriched from blood (not recorded which). These receptors all come from a man in his sixties who had been exposed to COVID-19.

CDR3: CASHPDTHTDTQYF. The CDR3 DNA reads as TGTGCCAGCCATCCCGACACCCACACAGATACGCAGTATTTT. The genes are TRBV28 and TRBJ2-3; no reliable D call. Per the germline V gene, CDR1 is MDHEN and CDR2 is SYDVKM. The CDR3 is 14 amino acids. Trimming took 8 bases from V and 2 from J, leaving 14 bases between them.

The gene calls are TRBV15 and TRBJ2-2, with a tentative D call TRBD1 (5 bases). Germline V gene lookup returns CDR1 LNHNV and CDR2 YYDKDF (reference sequence). The V gene lost 0 bases and the J gene lost 3 bases, with 8 bases spanning the gap. The CDR3 is 15 residues long. CDR3 in DNA: TGTGCCACCAGCAGAGATAGGGGCTACACCGGGGAGCTGTTTTTT. Translated, it gives CATSRDRGYTGELFF.

This chain uses TRBV7-2 with TRBJ2-7; perhaps TRBD2 as D (5 bases). The CDR3 totals 14 residues. V was pared by 1 base and J by 4 bases, with 11 bases between. Germline values: CDR1 SGHTA, CDR2 FQGNSA. The CDR3 loop is CASSLGVSVYEQYF. The CDR3 DNA sequence: TGTGCCAGCAGCTTAGGGGTTAGCGTTTACGAGCAGTACTTC.

This clone was seen more than once but under ten times. The chain has TRBV29-1 and TRBJ1-5, with D perhaps matching TRBD1 (5 bases). In germline, CDR1 is SQVTM, CDR2 ANQGSEA. The CDR3 covers 11 residues. Trimming took 7 bases from V and 11 from J, leaving 15 bases between them. The CDR3 loop reads CSAGVGGTQHF. The CDR3 coding sequence is TGCAGCGCGGGGGTCGGGGGAACCCAGCATTTT.

The chain couples TRBV10-3 to TRBJ2-1; 8 bases fit TRBD2. V trimming: 4 bases; J trimming: 6 bases; junction bases outside the gene matches: 17. The CDR3 totals 18 residues. The germline gives CDR1 ENHRY, CDR2 SYGVKD. The CDR3 DNA reads TGTGCCATCAGTGGACGGGGGGCGGCGGGAGGAAGGAGCAATGAGCAGTTCTTC. This encodes CAISGRGAAGGRSNEQFF.

The V gene is TRBV9, the J gene TRBJ1-6, with no clear D. This CDR3 comprises 13 residues. From germline, CDR1 is SGDLS and CDR2 YYNGEE. The germline V and J ends were trimmed by 0 bases and 10 bases, with 8 bases remaining between them. The CDR3 DNA reads as TGTGCCAGCAGCGTAGGGAGGGAATCACCCCTCCACTTT. Its protein product is CASSVGRESPLHF.

The chain links TRBV11-3 to TRBJ1-1; D gene unclear. From germline, CDR1 is SGHNT and CDR2 YENEEA. The CDR3 extends over 14 amino acids. Trimming cost V 4 bases and J 2 bases, with 11 bases left between them. The CDR3 DNA follows: TGTGCCAGCAGCTCCCCTAAGACAAACACTGAAGCTTTCTTT. Amino acids: CASSSPKTNTEAFF.

In this sample, this clone turned up once. V is TRBV5-1 and J is TRBJ1-5, with D possibly being TRBD1 (6 bases). V lost 4 bases and J 2 bases, leaving 13 bases between the germline ends. The CDR3 is 15 residues long. Germline V gene sequence: CDR1 SGHRS, CDR2 YFSETQ. In nucleotides, the CDR3 is TGCGCCAGCAGCGTGGCAGGGGAAGGCAATCAGCCCCAGCATTTT. Translated: CASSVAGEGNQPQHF. The whole variable domain, remainder taken from reference TRBV5-1 and TRBJ1-5, is KAGVTQTPRYLIKTRGQQVTLSCSPISGHRSVSWYQQTPGQGLQFLFEYFSETQRNKGNFPGRFSGRQFSNSRSEMNVSTLELGDSALYLCASSVAGEGNQPQHFGDGTRLSIL.

This clone was recorded once. The chain employs TRBV13 and TRBJ2-1; TRBD2 is a possible D gene (6 bases). The CDR3 is made up of 18 amino acids. Germline V CDR1 and CDR2: PRHDT, FYEKMQ (reference sequence). Trimming left V 0 bases short and J 1 base short, with 16 bases between. CDR3 residues: CASSLGGFGSGSYNEQFF. The CDR3 DNA follows: TGTGCCAGCAGCTTAGGGGGGTTCGGGAGTGGGTCCTACAATGAGCAGTTCTTC.

V usage is TRBV14 and J usage is TRBJ2-1, with 10 nucleotides matching TRBD2. V was pared by 4 bases and J by 12 bases, with 9 bases of the junction left unmatched. The CDR3 is made up of 14 amino acids. The germline CDR1 and CDR2 sequences are SGHDN and FVKESK. The CDR3 coding sequence is TGTGCCAGCAGCCCCTTTAGCGGGGGGTACCGGCAGTTCTTC. Protein: CASSPFSGGYRQFF.

This chain uses TRBV4-2 with TRBJ2-7, with D possibly TRBD2 on 6 matching bases. Trimming pared 0 bases from V and 5 bases from J, leaving 35 bases between. The V gene's germline CDR1 is LGHNA and CDR2 YNFKEQ. The CDR3 has 22 amino acids. For the CDR3, the DNA is TGTGCCAGCAGCCAAGATCGATCCCCCCGTTTTCGCCCGGGGGAGGCCCGGGACGAGCAGTACTTC. Translation gives CASSQDRSPRFRPGEARDEQYF.

The chain combines TRBV5-4 with TRBJ1-2, with 12 bases identical to TRBD1. With 5 bases clipped from V and 3 bases from J, the junction kept 2 bases outside the gene matches. This CDR3 has 14 amino acids. In germline, CDR1 is SGHNT, CDR2 YYREEE (reference sequence). CDR3 sequence reads: CASRGTGGDYGYTF. The DNA of the CDR3 is TGTGCCAGCAGGGGGACAGGGGGCGACTATGGCTACACCTTC.

This chain links TRBV14 with TRBJ2-1; 7 positions match TRBD1. This CDR3 comprises 15 residues. Per germline, CDR1 SGHDN and CDR2 FVKESK. With V trimmed by 1 base and J by 5 bases, 5 bases remained unmatched. The CDR3 DNA is TGTGCCAGCAGCCAAGCCGGGACAGTTAACAATGAGCAGTTCTTC. Amino acid sequence: CASSQAGTVNNEQFF.

This chain connects TRBV6-1 to TRBJ2-7, with D possibly matching TRBD1 (5 bases). Germline V gene lookup returns CDR1 MNHNS and CDR2 SASEGT. CDR3 length: 14 residues. Trimming cost V 0 bases and J 7 bases, with 13 bases left between them. CDR3 coding DNA: TGTGCCAGCAGTGAAGCGTGGGCAGGGCGGGAGCAGTACTTC. As protein: CASSEAWAGREQYF.

The chain employs TRBV27 and TRBJ2-7, with TRBD1 as a possible D gene (5 bases). From germline, CDR1 is MNHEY and CDR2 SMNVEV (reference sequence). With 0 bases removed from V and 4 bases from J, the gap between germline ends came to 13 bases. The CDR3 totals 15 residues. CDR3: CASSLSRQSSYEQYF. The CDR3 bases are TGTGCCAGCAGTTTATCGAGACAGTCGAGTTACGAGCAGTACTTC.

The CDR3: CASSQVRNEAFF. Written as DNA, the CDR3 is TGTGCCAGCAGCCAAGTCAGAAATGAAGCTTTCTTT. V is TRBV14 and J is TRBJ1-1; D is uncertain. The CDR3 sequence is 12 residues long. Germline CDR1 is SGHDN and CDR2 is FVKESK. V lost 1 base and J lost 7, with 7 bases in between.

A single count supports this clone. The genes are TRBV7-6 and TRBJ2-7, with D possibly matching TRBD1 (8 bases). Trimming left V 0 bases short and J 2 bases short, with 29 bases between. Germline V gene data show CDR1 as SGHVS and CDR2 as FNYEAQ. CDR3 size: 21 residues. This CDR3 reads CASSLAGERGQAAPNPYEQYF. The DNA of the CDR3 is TGTGCCAGCAGCTTAGCGGGGGAGCGGGGACAGGCAGCTCCGAACCCCTACGAGCAGTACTTC.

The V gene is TRBV6-2 or TRBV6-3, the J gene TRBJ1-1, with 7 bases aligning to TRBD1. The CDR3 is 15 residues long. Trimming removed 0 bases from V and 3 bases from J; junction bases left unmatched: 4. Germline V gene data show CDR1 as MNHEY and CDR2 as SVGEGT. The CDR3 protein is CASSYSRGPDTEAFF. As DNA, the CDR3 is TGTGCCAGCAGTTACTCTAGGGGGCCGGACACTGAAGCTTTCTTT.

V usage is TRBV5-1 and J usage is TRBJ1-4; 11 bases align to TRBD1. Per germline, CDR1 SGHRS and CDR2 YFSETQ. J was trimmed by 8 bases and V by 1 base; bases with no gene match: 7. This CDR3 region has 16 residues. CDR3: CASSLQGQGVKEKLFF. The CDR3 DNA reads TGCGCCAGCAGCTTGCAGGGACAGGGGGTCAAAGAAAAACTGTTTTTT.

The rearrangement uses TRBV7-5 and TRBJ1-2; the table's D call, TRBD1, was not checked against the DNA. TRBV7-5 is tagged as a pseudogene. The length of the CDR3 is 16 residues. CDR3 amino acids: CVRSLDRRSANYGYTF. DNA for the CDR3: TGTGTCAGAAGCTTAGACAGGAGATCAGCTAACTATGGCTACACCTTC.

The rearrangement links TRBV5-1 to TRBJ2-7, with TRBD2 matching 7 bases. Trimming cost V 1 base and J 4 bases; bases outside gene matches: 14. This CDR3 contains 17 residues. The germline V gene encodes CDR1 SGHRS and CDR2 YFSETQ. This CDR3 reads CASSLNSGPPVGYEQYF. The CDR3, as DNA: TGCGCCAGCAGCTTGAATAGCGGGCCCCCGGTAGGTTACGAGCAGTACTTC.